These T cell receptor beta chains were read from a single sample in a study of Graves' ophthalmopathy and Graves' hyperthyroidism. Using its own MiXCR run on the multiplex PCR reads, TCRdb lists one record per CDR3 protein. The sample contains some 520,000 distinct CDR3 sequences, approximately 15% of which appear only once. The sequenced sample consisted of blood. The origin of the receptors is a woman aged 25 to 39 with Graves' ophthalmopathy. Each CDR3 is given without its conserved first and last residue. D genes are given only for firm matches. Not every row has a clone size; where given, it reads once, few, many or a size class.

V	D	size	J	CDR3
TRBV6-1	.	many	TRBJ2-2	ASRSLAVDTGELF
TRBV5-1	TRBD1	few	TRBJ2-7	ASSPGTGSYSEQY
TRBV20-1	.	.	TRBJ1-1	SARWGQRNTEAF
TRBV28	.	few	TRBJ2-7	ASSTKPYEQY
TRBV30	.	.	TRBJ2-7	AWSVGGSEQY
TRBV11-3	TRBD1	.	TRBJ2-5	ASSAGTGRQETQY
TRBV11-2	TRBD1	.	TRBJ2-7	ASSLAGTGDEQY
TRBV12-3/TRBV12-4	.	many	TRBJ2-7	ASLTSDSYEQY
TRBV4-2	.	.	TRBJ1-2	ASSSTVSGGYT
TRBV6-5	.	many	TRBJ2-5	ASSPPGHRQETQY
TRBV27	.	many	TRBJ1-5	ASSLVGGMGQPQH
TRBV28	.	many	TRBJ2-7	ASSRPFPPYEQY
TRBV10-3	.	.	TRBJ2-7	AINGTGGLASFFYEQY
TRBV20-1	TRBD1	many	TRBJ1-5	SASPAGNTGVNQPQH
TRBV7-2	TRBD2	many	TRBJ2-5	ASSLGLAWETQY
TRBV19	TRBD1	few	TRBJ1-1	ASSPRDRGRAF
TRBV20-1	.	many	TRBJ1-6	SARPSRAGQKSPLH
TRBV5-1	.	many	TRBJ1-1	ASSYGRGTEAF
TRBV10-1	.	many	TRBJ2-5	ASSEGGRPETQY
TRBV20-1	.	many	TRBJ2-4	SAHGHKTKYHKNIQY
TRBV6-1	TRBD2	few	TRBJ2-3	ASSRTSGGGDTQY
TRBV28	TRBD1	many	TRBJ1-5	ASSTRQGYNQPQH
TRBV6-5	.	many	TRBJ1-2	ASSSQVNSFSYGYT
TRBV11-2	.	many	TRBJ2-7	ASTFSVDYEQY
TRBV11-2	TRBD1	many	TRBJ1-2	ASSLDLGGGQHNYGYT
TRBV11-2	.	.	TRBJ1-1	ASSFVLLGAF
TRBV7-9	TRBD1	many	TRBJ1-1	ASSLDQGANTEAF
TRBV28	.	many	TRBJ1-1	ASSLAIGNTEAF
TRBV12-3/TRBV12-4	.	many	TRBJ1-1	ASSQQAGVRTEAF
TRBV3-1	TRBD1	.	TRBJ1-2	ASSILTGVNYGYT
TRBV30	.	many	TRBJ2-7	AWAGTDPSYEQY
TRBV6-2/TRBV6-3	.	many	TRBJ1-2	ASSFRQGTNYGYT
TRBV5-1	.	.	TRBJ2-2	ASSLEYPHPGPGELF
TRBV11-2	TRBD2	few	TRBJ2-7	ASSFTGTSNYEQY
TRBV7-2	TRBD1	.	TRBJ2-7	ASSFYRGSEQY
TRBV6-2/TRBV6-3	.	few	TRBJ2-5	ASSPVWGSQETQY
TRBV7-8	.	.	TRBJ2-2	ASSLIGLLANTGELF
TRBV28	.	many	TRBJ2-7	ASSPTDQTYEQY
TRBV6-1	.	many	TRBJ1-1	ASSTLWGLNTEAF
TRBV24-1	TRBD1	many	TRBJ1-2	ATSDPNRGYGYT
TRBV18	TRBD1	few	TRBJ1-1	ASSVYSGGSSEAF
TRBV11-2	TRBD1	few	TRBJ2-4	ASSLVGQGTDFLAKNIQY
TRBV7-2	TRBD1	many	TRBJ1-6	ASSPQVQGLNSPLH
TRBV7-8	.	many	TRBJ1-2	ASSLVIGGGYT
TRBV30	.	many	TRBJ2-7	ACVGGYEQY
TRBV27	TRBD1	many	TRBJ1-2	ASRGTGEGYT
TRBV27	.	many	TRBJ1-2	ASSPASGIYGYT
TRBV7-9	.	.	TRBJ1-6	ASSLEVFPLH
TRBV7-9	.	many	TRBJ1-5	ASSGETTGGNQPQH
TRBV6-1	.	many	TRBJ1-2	ASSEARGGYT
TRBV12-3/TRBV12-4	.	many	TRBJ1-5	ASRDGSSNQPQH
TRBV28	.	many	TRBJ1-1	ASIMNTEAF
TRBV4-2	TRBD1	many	TRBJ2-2	ASSPRWETGVNRNTGELF
TRBV11-2	.	many	TRBJ2-5	ASSYFETQY
TRBV6-1	TRBD2	few	TRBJ2-5	ASSQLGGGNQETQY
TRBV6-5	TRBD1	.	TRBJ1-2	ASSYTGQGSSYT